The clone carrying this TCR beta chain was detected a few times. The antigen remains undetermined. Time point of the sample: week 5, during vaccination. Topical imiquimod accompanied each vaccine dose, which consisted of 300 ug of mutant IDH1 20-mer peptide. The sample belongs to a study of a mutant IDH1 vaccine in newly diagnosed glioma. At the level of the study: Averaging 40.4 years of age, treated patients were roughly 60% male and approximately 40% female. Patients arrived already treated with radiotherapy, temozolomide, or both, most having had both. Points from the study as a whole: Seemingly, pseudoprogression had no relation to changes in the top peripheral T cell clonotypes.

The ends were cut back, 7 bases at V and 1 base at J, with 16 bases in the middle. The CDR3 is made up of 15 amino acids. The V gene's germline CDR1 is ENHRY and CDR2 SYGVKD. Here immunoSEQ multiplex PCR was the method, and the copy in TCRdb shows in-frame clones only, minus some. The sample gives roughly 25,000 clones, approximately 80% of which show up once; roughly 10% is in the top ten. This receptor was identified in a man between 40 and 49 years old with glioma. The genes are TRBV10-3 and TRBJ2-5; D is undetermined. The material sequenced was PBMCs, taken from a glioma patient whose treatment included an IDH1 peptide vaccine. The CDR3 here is CAIKDGGRAQETQYF. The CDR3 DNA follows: TGTGCCATCAAAGACGGCGGACGCGCCCAAGAGACCCAGTACTTC.